The clone carrying this T cell receptor delta chain is termed medium-sized. This entry is derived from a study of gamma-delta T cells after stem cell transplantation. TCRdb fed the RT-PCR reads to CATT. The sample shows 3,000 to 4,000 delta-chain clones, 21% of them seen only once. V gave up 3 bases and J gave up 0 bases, with 7 bases separating them. Germline V gene data show CDR1 as GEAIGNYY and CDR2 as EKD. The CDR3 contains 13 residues. This TCR was recovered from a human donor. It is not recorded whose cells these are; they may come from a transplant donor. The gene calls are TRDV2 and TRDJ1; D gene unclear. The material sequenced was gamma-delta T cells. The CDR3 bases are TGTGCCTGTGACCGATTAAACACCGATAAACTCATCTTT. Its protein product is CACDRLNTDKLIF.